This record looks at one TCR beta chain sequence and its context. As yet, its antigen is unknown. This sample is part of a study of siplizumab effects on memory and regulatory T cells. Study-level findings and limits: Siplizumab led to significantly less abundant alloreactive sequences that could be traced back to unstimulated CD4+ memory cells. The alloreactive clones that mapped to unstimulated subsets made up only a minor fraction. An assignable phenotype, naive or memory, was missing from roughly 83-96% of proliferating CD4+ or CD8+ clones.

Germline V lookup: CDR1 MNHEY, CDR2 SMNVEV (reference sequence). V dropped 4 bases and J dropped 3 bases, with 7 bases sitting between them. The CDR3 is 12 residues long. Measured with immunoSEQ multiplex PCR; TCRdb has only the in-frame clones, and not every one. The sample shows roughly 50,000 clones, more than 85% of them seen only once. Unstimulated naive, memory, effector memory and TEMRA subsets from a few donor pairs were sequenced. Sequencing was performed on naive CD8+ T cells sorted from blood. This clonotype was sampled from a human donor in good health. The rearrangement joins TRBV27 to TRBJ2-7; D may correspond to TRBD1 or TRBD2 (5 bases each). CDR3 in DNA: TGTGCCAGCAGTTGGGACGGCTACGAGCAGTACTTC. This gives the protein CASSWDGYEQYF.